One and the same sample provided the 15 T cell receptor beta chains below, sequenced in a study of T cells after yellow fever vaccination (dated by TCRdb to about 2019). The treatment or condition label for this specimen denotes: live attenuated yellow fever vaccine strain. Library prep was done by 5' RACE. Sequencing relied on an Illumina NovaSeq 6000. TCRdb reprocessing: public reads trimmed at Q25 with fastp, clones called with MiXCR, in-frame beta chains kept. Rows matching on CDR3 protein sequence are summarized as one entry with the most common DNA and genes. The sample table contains 150,000 or so distinct CDR3 sequences; only one count was recorded for about a tenth of them. Approximately 35% of the sample is taken by the ten largest. Sequenced material: CD8+ T cells sorted from PBMCs, taken 45 days after the yellow fever booster vaccination. The source of these receptors is a man between 18 and 35 years old who received the YFV17D yellow fever vaccine.

This clonotype appeared many times. The V call is TRBV12-3 or TRBV12-4, the J call TRBJ2-7, with D possibly matching TRBD2 (5 bases). V was trimmed by 4 bases and J by 0 bases, leaving 13 bases between them. This CDR3 has 15 residues. CDR3 nucleotide sequence: TGTGCCAGCAGTTCCAGGACTGATGTCTCCTACGAGCAGTACTTC. Translating gives CASSSRTDVSYEQYF.

This clonotype appeared many times. This chain links TRBV12-3 or TRBV12-4 with TRBJ1-3; no clear D. This CDR3 is built from 11 residues. Trimming took 8 bases from V and 1 from J, leaving 3 bases between them. The chain's CDR3 is CASGSGNTIYF. The CDR3 DNA follows: TGTGCCAGCGGGTCTGGAAACACCATATATTTT.

This sequence joins TRBV29-1 and TRBJ1-2; TRBD1 aligns across 8 bases. This CDR3 comprises 15 residues. The germline V gene encodes CDR1 SQVTM and CDR2 ANQGSEA. After removal of 4 bases from V and 3 bases from J, the junction contained 10 bases not matched to a gene. The CDR3 DNA is TGCAGCGTTGCCGCCTACAGGGACAGGCACTATGGCTACACCTTC. This sequence encodes CSVAAYRDRHYGYTF. Full variable domain (rest looked up from reference TRBV29-1 and TRBJ1-2): SAVISQKPSRDICQRGTSLTIQCQVDSQVTMMFWYRQQPGQSLTLIATANQGSEATYESGFVIDKFPISRPNLTFSTLTVSNMSPEDSSIYLCSVAAYRDRHYGYTFGSGTRLTVV.

In this sample, this clonotype turned up a few times. CDR3: CAWSGTEFIAFF. In DNA form, the CDR3 reads TGTGCCTGGAGTGGGACCGAATTTATAGCTTTCTTT. The V call is TRBV30, the J call TRBJ1-1; D not certain. V was shortened by 1 base and J by 10 bases, with 13 bases between the two germline ends. CDR1 GTSNPN and CDR2 SVGIG come from the germline V gene (reference sequence). CDR3 size: 12 residues.

The V call is TRBV6-5, the J call TRBJ2-2; 11 bases match TRBD2. Unmatched junction bases numbered 2, after V lost 4 bases and J lost 4 bases. The CDR3 length is 15 residues. The germline gives CDR1 MNHEY, CDR2 SVGAGI. The CDR3 loop reads CASSSTSGGTGELFF. CDR3 nucleotide sequence: TGTGCCAGCAGTTCCACTAGCGGGGGCACCGGGGAGCTGTTTTTT.

This clonotype was seen a few times. The chain employs TRBV29-1 and TRBJ2-7; D tentatively reads TRBD1 or TRBD2 (5 bases each). The CDR3 runs 14 residues. CDR1 is SQVTM and CDR2 is ANQGSEA in the germline V gene. V was pared by 0 bases and J by 6 bases, with 15 bases between. CDR3 region: CSVEDIGAEGEQYF. In DNA form, the CDR3 reads TGCAGCGTTGAAGATATCGGGGCTGAGGGCGAGCAGTACTTC.

This clonotype was picked up many times. The V gene is TRBV6-4, the J gene TRBJ2-2; 14 positions match TRBD2. V lost 7 bases, J lost 0 bases, and 7 bases stayed unmatched. This CDR3 has 18 amino acids. The V gene's germline CDR1 is MRHNA and CDR2 SNTAGT. The CDR3 bases are TGTGCCAGCACTATGACTAGCGGGGGGGACGCGAACACCGGGGAGCTGTTTTTT. It specifies CASTMTSGGDANTGELFF.

This clonotype was found a few times. The chain employs TRBV7-9 and TRBJ1-5; D is undetermined. This CDR3 contains 13 residues. Germline V gives CDR1 SEHNR, CDR2 FQNEAQ (reference sequence). Deletions cut 5 bases from V and 3 bases from J, with 8 bases between. CDR3 amino acids: CASSLSFNQPQHF. Written as DNA, the CDR3 is TGTGCCAGCAGCCTTAGCTTCAATCAGCCCCAGCATTTT.

The gene calls are TRBV6-6 and TRBJ2-3; 7 bases agree with TRBD1. The length of the CDR3 is 15 residues. Germline lookup yields CDR1 MNHNY and CDR2 SVGAGI (reference sequence). J lost 4 bases, V lost 5 bases, and 9 bases had no gene match. The CDR3 loop reads CASSDRVKAADTQYF. The CDR3 coding sequence is TGTGCCAGCAGTGACAGGGTGAAAGCCGCAGATACGCAGTATTTT.

The table lists this clonotype with a few counts. The chain employs TRBV4-2 and TRBJ1-1; unclear D gene. This CDR3 has 15 residues. V was shortened by 0 bases and J by 7 bases, with 15 bases between the two germline ends. CDR1 is LGHNA, CDR2 YNFKEQ, per germline. This chain's CDR3 is CASSQESRARVEAFF. CDR3 coding DNA: TGTGCCAGCAGCCAAGAAAGTAGGGCAAGGGTTGAAGCTTTCTTT.

The sample holds one count of this clonotype. V usage is TRBV5-1 and J usage is TRBJ1-4; D remains unclear. V lost 0 bases, J lost 1 base, and 7 bases lay in between. Germline lookup yields CDR1 SGHRS and CDR2 YFSETQ. The CDR3 spans 15 residues. The CDR3 reads CASSLAGRTNEKLFF. The CDR3 DNA reads as TGCGCCAGCAGCTTGGCGGGCAGAACTAATGAAAAACTGTTTTTT. The full variable domain, completed using reference TRBV5-1 and TRBJ1-4, is KAGVTQTPRYLIKTRGQQVTLSCSPISGHRSVSWYQQTPGQGLQFLFEYFSETQRNKGNFPGRFSGRQFSNSRSEMNVSTLELGDSALYLCASSLAGRTNEKLFFGSGTQLSVL.

In its sample, this clonotype was seen many times. V gene TRBV7-9 combines with J gene TRBJ2-5; TRBD2 matches at 10 bases. CDR3 size: 16 residues. Per germline, CDR1 SEHNR and CDR2 FQNEAQ (reference sequence). After removal of 7 bases from V and 5 bases from J, the junction contained 13 bases not matched to a gene. CDR3 sequence (DNA): TGTGCCAGCATGGCGGGCGAGCGGGGGGGCCGGGAGACCCAGTACTTC. Its translation is CASMAGERGGRETQYF.

This clonotype has only a few counts. This chain connects TRBV6-5 to TRBJ2-7; possibly TRBD2 for D (7 bases). The V end was cut by 8 bases, the J end by 3 bases, with 11 bases between. The CDR3 spans 12 residues. CDR1 and CDR2 from the germline V gene are MNHEY and SVGAGI. The CDR3 DNA reads TGTGCCAGCCGGGGGGCGGACTACGAGCAGTACGTC. Translating gives CASRGADYEQYV.

This chain links TRBV13 with TRBJ2-3, with 8 bases fitting TRBD2. The CDR3 sequence is 12 residues long. The V gene's germline CDR1 is PRHDT and CDR2 FYEKMQ (reference sequence). V lost 0 bases, J lost 12 bases, and 2 bases stayed unmatched. The chain's CDR3 is CASSLGGLEQYF. DNA of the CDR3: TGTGCCAGCAGCTTAGGGGGACTAGAACAGTATTTT.

This clonotype showed up just a few times. This chain connects TRBV27 to TRBJ2-7; perhaps D is TRBD1 or TRBD2 (5 bases each). V was clipped by 5 bases and J by 6 bases, with 17 bases between them. In germline, CDR1 is MNHEY, CDR2 SMNVEV (reference sequence). The CDR3 covers 14 residues. Here the CDR3 reads CASSPTGARSEQYV. For the CDR3, the DNA is TGTGCCAGCAGTCCGACCGGGGCTCGGTCCGAGCAGTACGTC.